The source of this T cell receptor beta chain is a study of blood T cell repertoires in COVID-19 (dated by TCRdb to about 2020). In the study overall: The collaborator samples originated in the United States, Italy and Spain and spanned the acute and convalescent phases of COVID-19. The dataset comprised deeply sampled blood TCRbeta repertoires from subjects exposed to, actively infected with, or recovered from COVID-19. The repertoires were released in a freely available public database meant as a resource for research on the immune response to SARS-CoV-2. The samples were drawn from the first 160 participants of the ongoing ImmuneRACE study and from roughly 1,300 subjects provided by 6 global collaborators. Where HLA class I and class II types were available, the types were taken from metadata supplied by the sample provider, not from assay-based typing. A de-identified subject ID, COVID-19 status, age in years and sex were almost always included in the sample metadata. The material from the prospective study consisted of cDNA or gDNA derived from T cells, B-cell-depleted T cells, or PBMCs.

The collaborating institutions used their own protocols to collect whole blood in K2EDTA tubes. For TCRbeta analysis, collaborators shipped samples in one of three forms: frozen whole blood, isolated PBMCs, or DNA extracted from either of those sample types. On the study overall, not on this receptor specifically: Clinical and demographic metadata were provided uncurated, with the amount varying by source and participant.

Inclusive of the bounding cysteine and phenylalanine, the CDR3 is 12 residues long. The only DNA kept is the CDR3, 36 bases in frame from the first base. Based on the germline V gene, the CDR1 and CDR2 sequences are SGHTA and FQGNSA. Relative to germline, V is 5 bases shorter and J is 4 bases shorter, with 8 bases between their ends. TCRbeta CDR3 regions were amplified from genomic DNA using the immunoSEQ Assay, a bias-controlled multiplex PCR. The authors' pipeline ran thus. Nucleated cell counts per sample were estimated from amplification of reference gene primers within the assay. To quantify the absolute abundance of each unique TCRbeta CDR3 rearrangement, sequence reads were collapsed and filtered. Productive Simpson clonality was computed per sample as the square root of Simpson's diversity index over productive rearrangements. TCRdb obtained this table from immuneACCESS and retained in-frame rearrangements with V and J assigned. These tables miss some clones; where compared with another copy, unresolved V genes account for less than half of the shortfall, and the remainder is unexplained. V, J and clone size derive from that table, while D and trimming were established from the DNA sequence. This sample is represented by 10,000 to 15,000 clones; 88% of them were singletons. The ten biggest clones cover around 30% of the sample.

Notes on this clone: No cognate antigen has been identified for it. No base qualities exist here, and no much larger clone lies one base off it.

This clonotype was obtained from a human donor in a cohort sampled during active COVID-19. Recombination linked TRBV7-2 to TRBJ1-2; a tentative D match to TRBD1 spans 5 bases. The sample comprised peripheral blood. In nucleotide form, the sequence is TGTGCCAGCAGCCCGGGGGGCTATGGCTACACCTTC. Translated, it gives CASSPGGYGYTF.